Shown below are 30 T cell receptor beta chains from a single sample sequenced in a study of tumor-infiltrating lymphocytes in primary liver carcinoma. Production of TCR beta cDNA used around 500 ng total RNA together with a constant-region primer. ARM-PCR was slightly modified, and three nested multiplex PCR rounds with it gave rise to the TCR beta libraries. The two initial PCR rounds, ten to eleven cycles each, used TRBV1-TRBV30 forward and C-beta reverse primers. From the multiplex PCR reads, TCRdb called clonotypes with MiXCR, one entry per CDR3 protein. Of about 330,000 distinct CDR3 sequences in the sample, around three fifths were seen once. Alongside blood RNA obtained from unsorted whole blood, germline DNA was also extracted. The source material was peripheral blood. These receptors were taken from a man aged 40-55 years with primary liver carcinoma and hepatitis B virus infection.

Remarks on this clonotype: An end of the junction does not agree with germline; a read error may underlie this. The V and J genes are TRBV10-3 and TRBJ2-7; D uncertain. CDR3 length equals 14 residues. Germline assignment: CDR1 ENHRY and CDR2 SYGVKD. The CDR3 protein is CPISAQQSSYEQYF. CDR3 coding DNA: TGTCCCATCAGTGCACAGCAATCCTCCTACGAGCAGTACTTC.

This clonotype was picked up a small number of times. The rearrangement joins TRBV5-5 to TRBJ2-2; D call uncertain. This CDR3 spans 14 amino acids. V was trimmed by 5 bases and J by 6 bases, leaving 14 bases between them. The germline V gene has CDR1 SGHKS and CDR2 YYEKEE (reference sequence). The CDR3 DNA reads TGTGCCAGCAGTCTCCGGATAGGGTCCGGGGAGCTGTTTTTT. Translating it yields CASSLRIGSGELFF.

This clonotype turned up a few times. The genes are TRBV5-1 and TRBJ2-2; the D gene is possibly TRBD1 (5 bases). This CDR3 spans 14 amino acids. The germline V gene has CDR1 SGHRS and CDR2 YFSETQ. V was shortened by 4 bases and J by 8 bases, with 15 bases between the two germline ends. The CDR3 sequence is CASSQYRIEGELFF. As DNA, the CDR3 is TGCGCCAGCAGCCAATACAGGATTGAGGGGGAGCTGTTTTTT.

This clonotype has at least ten counts. J is TRBJ1-5 and V is TRBV4-3; D gene ambiguous. Germline V gene sequence: CDR1 LGHNA, CDR2 YSLEER. V was shortened by 1 base and J by 4 bases, with 8 bases between the two germline ends. This CDR3 spans 14 amino acids. The CDR3 bases are TGCGCCAGCAGCCAAGGCCTCATTAATCAGCCCCAGCATTTT. Amino acids: CASSQGLINQPQHF.

For this clonotype: Germline is not matched at one junction end, which may reflect a read error. The chain is built from TRBV5-1 and TRBJ2-3, with D uncertain. Germline V gene sequence: CDR1 SGHRS, CDR2 YFSETQ. The CDR3 runs to 13 residues. This chain's CDR3 is CASRIDGSDTHYF. The CDR3 nucleotides are TGCGCCAGCAGAATCGACGGATCAGATACGCACTATTTT.

This clonotype was recorded many times. This chain connects TRBV11-2 to TRBJ2-7; weak D call: TRBD1 (6 bases). Germline-derived CDR1 and CDR2 are SGHAT and FQNNGV. The CDR3 sequence is 13 residues long. V lost 6 bases, J lost 3 bases, and 12 bases lay in between. The CDR3 here is CASRRTGIYEQYF. The CDR3 DNA is TGTGCCAGCAGACGTACAGGGATCTACGAGCAGTACTTC.

This clonotype was picked up one time. This rearrangement joins TRBV11-2 to TRBJ1-2; unclear D gene. Looked up from germline, CDR1 is SGHAT and CDR2 is FQNNGV. CDR3 size: 13 residues. V was cut by 10 bases and J by 2 bases, with 14 bases left in between. The CDR3 loop is CAISSDGNYGYTF. The CDR3 nucleotides read TGTGCCATCAGTTCGGACGGGAACTATGGCTACACCTTC.

A word on this clonotype: A read error may account for a junction end that differs from germline. The rearrangement joins TRBV13 to TRBJ2-2; D remains ambiguous. The CDR3 runs 14 residues. The germline gives CDR1 PRHDT, CDR2 FYEKMQ (reference sequence). CDR3 residues: CARSLLKNTGELFF. The CDR3 DNA sequence: TGTGCCAGGAGCTTACTTAAGAACACCGGGGAGCTGTTTTTT.

This clonotype was found a few times. Here the CDR3 reads CASRDGGEGPYNEQFF. CDR3 in DNA: TGTGCCAGTAGGGACGGGGGGGAGGGCCCCTACAATGAGCAGTTCTTC. The chain employs TRBV19 and TRBJ2-1, with 8 bases matching TRBD2. The CDR3 runs 16 residues. The germline gives CDR1 LNHDA, CDR2 SQIVND (reference sequence). J lost 2 bases, V lost 6 bases, and 9 bases had no gene match.

Notes on this clonotype: A much larger clone sits a single nucleotide away, making a read error possible. The chain recombines TRBV4-1 with TRBJ1-6, with D possibly TRBD1 on 5 matching bases. This CDR3 is 19 amino acids long. Germline CDR1 is MGHRA and CDR2 is YSYEKL. This CDR3 reads CASSQDMNGAQHYNPPLHF. CDR3 sequence (DNA): TGCGCCAGCAGCCAAGATATGAACGGGGCCCAACATTATAATCCACCCCTCCACTTT.

Points on this clonotype: A much more abundant neighbour one base away suggests this may be a read error. The CDR3, as DNA: TGCGCCAGCAGCCAAGTAACAGGGTTGTGGAGTCAGCCCCAGCATTTT. Protein: CASSQVTGLWSQPQHF. The chain joins TRBV4-1 to TRBJ1-5; a weak D match, TRBD1 (6 bases). The CDR3 length is 16 residues. The V and J ends lost 1 base and 6 bases respectively, with 16 bases between them. CDR1 and CDR2 (germline): MGHRA, YSYEKL.

This clonotype appeared a few times. This sequence may be a read error, since a much larger clone differs from it by one base. V and J are TRBV29-1 and TRBJ1-2; 11 bases line up with TRBD1. This CDR3 spans 13 amino acids. V lost 7 bases and J lost 9; bases outside the gene matches: 10. Germline values: CDR1 SQVTM, CDR2 ANQGSEA. The CDR3 here is CSARTGGALSYTF. As DNA, the CDR3 is TGCAGCGCTCGGACAGGGGGCGCGTTAAGCTACACCTTC.

Points on this clonotype: The final CDR3 position lacks the conserved phenylalanine or tryptophan, pointing to a likely read error. V and J are TRBV11-2 and TRBJ2-7, with 9 bases matching TRBD1. The length of the CDR3 is 16 residues. Per the germline V gene, CDR1 is SGHAT and CDR2 is FQNNGV. Unmatched junction bases numbered 13, after V lost 5 bases and J lost 5 bases. This CDR3 reads CASSPTRDRVQHEQYL. The CDR3 nucleotides are TGTGCCAGCAGCCCTACCAGGGACAGGGTACAACACGAGCAGTACCTC.

V is TRBV5-6 and J is TRBJ1-1; D unclear. Germline CDR1 is SGHDT and CDR2 is YYEEEE. Deletions cut 0 bases from V and 1 base from J, with 7 bases between. The length of the CDR3 is 14 residues. CDR3 sequence (DNA): TGTGCCAGCAGCTTGGTCCTTTCGAACACTGAAGCTTTCTTT. Its translation: CASSLVLSNTEAFF.

Worth noting for this clonotype: A much larger clone sits a single nucleotide away, making a read error possible. The rearrangement links TRBV5-6 to TRBJ1-2; D is undetermined. Germline CDR1 reads SGHDT; CDR2 reads YYEEEE. This CDR3 spans 13 amino acids. As DNA, the CDR3 is TGTGCCAGCAGCTTGGGGACCAGTGCTGGCTGCACCTTC. It yields the protein CASSLGTSAGCTF.

There are many counts of this clonotype. The chain combines TRBV12-3 or TRBV12-4 with TRBJ2-1; 7 bases line up with TRBD1. After removal of 5 bases from V and 3 bases from J, the junction contained 7 bases not matched to a gene. This CDR3 has 15 residues. CDR3 amino acids: CASSRTGTVYNEQFF. The CDR3 DNA reads TGTGCCAGCAGTCGTACCGGGACAGTCTACAATGAGCAGTTCTTC.

A word on this clonotype: The CDR3 carries no conserved terminal phenylalanine or tryptophan, so it likely arises from a read error. The CDR3 bases are TGCAGCGTCAACCTCGTCCTGAACACCGAAGCTTTCTCT. Protein product: CSVNLVLNTEAFS. The V call is TRBV29-1, the J call TRBJ1-1; D gene ambiguous. Germline V gene lookup returns CDR1 SQVTM and CDR2 ANQGSEA. The CDR3 contains 13 residues.

The count of this clonotype is one. The final CDR3 position lacks the conserved phenylalanine or tryptophan, pointing to a likely read error. The genes are TRBV10-3 and TRBJ2-2; D might be TRBD1 (5 bases). The V gene lost 3 bases and the J gene lost 1 base, with 6 bases spanning the gap. The CDR3 spans 14 residues. CDR1 and CDR2 from the germline V gene are ENHRY and SYGVKD. CDR3 in amino acids: CAISDRENTGELFL. CDR3 in DNA: TGTGCCATCAGTGACAGGGAGAACACCGGGGAGCTGTTTCTT.

A remark on this clonotype: Possible read error: a much larger clone is one base away. V gene TRBV6-1 combines with J gene TRBJ1-5, with D perhaps TRBD1 (5 bases). There are 15 residues in the CDR3. V shed 5 bases and J shed 4 bases, with 15 bases lying between them. Germline CDR1 reads MNHNS; CDR2 reads SASEGT. Here the CDR3 reads CASSPGREGNQPQHF. Written as DNA, the CDR3 is TGTGCCAGCAGTCCTGGCCGAGAGGGGAATCAGCCCCAGCATTTT.

As concerns this clonotype: Since a much larger clone is just one base distant, this may be a read error. V and J are TRBV6-5 and TRBJ2-7, with 7 bases identical to TRBD1. Germline V CDR1 and CDR2: MNHEY, SVGAGI. J gave up 3 bases and V 6 bases, and 14 bases lay outside the gene matches. This CDR3 region has 16 residues. The CDR3 here is CASSQKPPGQNYEQYF. Written as DNA, the CDR3 is TGTGCCAGCAGCCAGAAGCCTCCGGGACAGAACTACGAGCAGTACTTC.

A remark on this clonotype: A much larger clone is a single base away; this may be a read error. V and J are TRBV6-5 and TRBJ2-1; possible D gene TRBD2, 7 bases. CDR1 is MNHEY, CDR2 SVGAGI, per germline. The CDR3 covers 14 residues. V shed 10 bases and J shed 2 bases, with 15 bases lying between them. The CDR3 DNA follows: TGTGCCAACGTAGGGGGGGCTCCCTACAATGAGCAGTTCTTC. Its translation is CANVGGAPYNEQFF.

This clonotype has just one count. Since a much larger clone is just one base distant, this may be a read error. J is TRBJ2-7 and V is TRBV12-3 or TRBV12-4; D remains ambiguous. The V end was cut by 3 bases, the J end by 4 bases, with 13 bases between. This CDR3 region has 14 residues. The CDR3 region has the DNA TGTGCCAGCAGTTTTATCAGGAGTGCATACGAGCAGTACTTC. Amino acids: CASSFIRSAYEQYF.

The sample holds a few counts of this clonotype. This could be a read error, since a much larger clone is one nucleotide away. The chain joins TRBV12-3 or TRBV12-4 to TRBJ2-3, with unresolved D. CDR3 length equals 15 residues. Trimming shortened V by 7 bases and J by 4 bases, and 18 bases separated the two germline ends. In DNA, the CDR3 is TGTGCCAGCAATTCCACCTTGATTTGGTCAGATACGCAGTATTTT. Translating gives CASNSTLIWSDTQYF.

Note on this clonotype: The junction departs from germline at one end; a sequencing error may be responsible. The genes are TRBV6-1 and TRBJ2-1; TRBD2 aligns across 14 bases. From germline, CDR1 is MNHNS and CDR2 SASEGT. The CDR3 covers 16 residues. The CDR3 sequence: CGSSEATSGRVREQFF. CDR3 nucleotides: TGTGGCAGCAGTGAAGCGACTAGCGGGAGGGTGCGGGAGCAGTTCTTT.

The genes are TRBV6-1 and TRBJ1-1, with D perhaps matching TRBD1 (5 bases). The CDR3 has 14 amino acids. Trimming pared 8 bases from V and 5 bases from J, leaving 18 bases between. CDR1 is MNHNS, CDR2 SASEGT, per germline. CDR3 nucleotide sequence: TGTGCCAGCTCGACAGTCGGGTGGCTGACTGAAGCTTTCTTT. It specifies CASSTVGWLTEAFF.

Remarks on this clonotype: Its ends do not fully match the called genes, so a read error is possible. The V call is TRBV11-2, the J call TRBJ2-7; 7 bases align to TRBD1. The CDR3 spans 12 residues. The germline V gene has CDR1 SGHAT and CDR2 FQNNGV. This CDR3 is CANSTHRGEEYF. CDR3 nucleotide sequence: TGTGCCAACAGCACCCACAGGGGCGAGGAGTACTTC. Drawing the rest from reference TRBV11-2 and TRBJ2-7, the complete variable domain is EAGVAQSPRYKIIEKRQSVAFWCNPISGHATLYWYQQILGQGPKLLIQFQNNGVVDDSQLPKDRFSAERLKGVDSTLKIQPAKLEDSAVYLCANSTHRGEEYFGPGTRLTVT.

This clonotype was recorded many times. CDR3 DNA sequence: TGTGCCAGCAGCCCAAGACAGGGTGGGGAGACCCAGTACTTC. This encodes CASSPRQGGETQYF. This chain uses TRBV7-9 with TRBJ2-5, with 7 bases identical to TRBD1. This CDR3 is 14 amino acids long. CDR1 is SEHNR, CDR2 FQNEAQ, per germline (reference sequence). Trimming took 5 bases from V and 5 from J; bases not matched to a gene: 8.

Of note for this clonotype: This may arise from a read error, as a much more abundant clone is one base away. CDR3 in amino acids: CASSEYSRATYNEQFF. CDR3 in DNA: TGTGCCAGCAGTGAATATTCACGGGCTACCTACAATGAGCAGTTCTTC. This chain joins TRBV6-1 and TRBJ2-1; D not certain. Germline V gives CDR1 MNHNS, CDR2 SASEGT. This CDR3 spans 16 amino acids. V was pared by 2 bases and J by 2 bases, with 13 bases between.

Regarding this clonotype: This may be a read error, as it is one base from a much larger clone. V is TRBV5-4 and J is TRBJ1-5; D gene ambiguous. This CDR3 has 14 amino acids. The germline CDR1 and CDR2 sequences are SGHNT and YYREEE (reference sequence). V lost 0 bases and J lost 5, with 9 bases in between. The CDR3 loop is CASSLVPGDQPQHF. As DNA, the CDR3 is TGTGCCAGCAGCTTGGTGCCCGGGGATCAGCCCCAGCATTTT.

V usage is TRBV19 and J usage is TRBJ1-6; D may be TRBD1 (5 bases). V was shortened by 6 bases and J by 5 bases, with 14 bases between the two germline ends. Germline CDR1 LNHDA, CDR2 SQIVND (reference sequence). The CDR3 extends over 15 amino acids. The DNA of the CDR3 is TGTGCCAGTAGACACGACAGATATAATAATTCACCCCTCCACTTT. Its translation is CASRHDRYNNSPLHF.